This T cell receptor beta chain originates from a study of somatic mutations in cytotoxic T cells in rheumatoid arthritis. Method: immunoSEQ multiplex PCR; TCRdb's copy keeps in-frame clones and lacks some. This table holds roughly 11,000 clones, over 70% found once. V lost 3 bases, J lost 4 bases, and 5 bases stayed unmatched. CDR1 and CDR2 from the germline V gene are SQVTM and ANQGSEA. The CDR3 spans 13 residues. The sample comprised CD8+ T cells sorted from blood. V and J are TRBV29-1 and TRBJ1-2; 7 bases are a match to TRBD1. The source is a man between 65 and 85 years old in good health. DNA of the CDR3: TGCAGCGTTGAGACAGGGACTTCCTATGGCTACACCTTC. This gives the protein CSVETGTSYGYTF.